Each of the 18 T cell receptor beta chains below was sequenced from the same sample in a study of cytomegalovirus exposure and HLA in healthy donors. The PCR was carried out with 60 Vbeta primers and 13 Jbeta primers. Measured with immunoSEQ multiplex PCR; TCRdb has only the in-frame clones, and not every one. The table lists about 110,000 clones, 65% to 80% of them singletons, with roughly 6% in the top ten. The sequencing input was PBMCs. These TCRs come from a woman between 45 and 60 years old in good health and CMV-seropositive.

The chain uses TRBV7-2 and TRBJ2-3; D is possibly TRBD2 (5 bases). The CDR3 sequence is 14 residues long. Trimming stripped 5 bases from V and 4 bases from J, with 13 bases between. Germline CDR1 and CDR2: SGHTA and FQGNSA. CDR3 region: CASSLSPAADTQYF. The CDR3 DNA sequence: TGTGCCAGCAGCCTAAGCCCAGCGGCAGATACGCAGTATTTT.

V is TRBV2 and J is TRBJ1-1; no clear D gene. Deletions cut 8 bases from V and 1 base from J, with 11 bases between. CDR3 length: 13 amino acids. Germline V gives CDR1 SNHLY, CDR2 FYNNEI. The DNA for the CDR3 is TGTGCCAGCGGACTCTGGGGGAACACTGAAGCTTTCTTT. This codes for CASGLWGNTEAFF.

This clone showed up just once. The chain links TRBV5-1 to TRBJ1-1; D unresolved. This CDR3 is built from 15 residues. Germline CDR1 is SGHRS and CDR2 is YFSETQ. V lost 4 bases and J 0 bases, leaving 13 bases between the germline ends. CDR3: CASSPREGMNTEAFF. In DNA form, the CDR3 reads TGCGCCAGCAGCCCTCGGGAAGGCATGAACACTGAAGCTTTCTTT.

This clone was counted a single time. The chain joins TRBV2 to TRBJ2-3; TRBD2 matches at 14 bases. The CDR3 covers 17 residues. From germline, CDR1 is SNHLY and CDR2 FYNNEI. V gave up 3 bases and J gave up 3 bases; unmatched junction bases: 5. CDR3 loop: CASSDRRTSGGTDTQYF. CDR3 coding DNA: TGTGCCAGCAGTGACCGGAGGACTAGCGGGGGGACAGATACGCAGTATTTT.

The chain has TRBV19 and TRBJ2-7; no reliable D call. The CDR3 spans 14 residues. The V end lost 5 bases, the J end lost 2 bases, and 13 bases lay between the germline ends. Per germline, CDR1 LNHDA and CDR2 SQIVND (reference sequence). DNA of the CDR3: TGTGCCAGTAGTTCAGACCCAGGTGCCTACGAGCAGTACTTC. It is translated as CASSSDPGAYEQYF.

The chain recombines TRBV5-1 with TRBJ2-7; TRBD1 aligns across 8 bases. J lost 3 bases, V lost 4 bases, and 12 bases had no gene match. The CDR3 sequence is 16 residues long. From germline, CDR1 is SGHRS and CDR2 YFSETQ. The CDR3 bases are TGCGCCAGCAGCCCAGTGGAGGGACAGGTTCTCTACGAGCAGTACTTC. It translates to CASSPVEGQVLYEQYF.

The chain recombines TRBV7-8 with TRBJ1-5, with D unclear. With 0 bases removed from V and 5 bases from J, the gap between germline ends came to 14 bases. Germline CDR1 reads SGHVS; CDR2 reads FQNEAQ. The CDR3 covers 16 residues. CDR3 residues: CASSLAGLRPDQPQHF. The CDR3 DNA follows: TGTGCCAGCAGCTTAGCGGGCCTCAGACCGGATCAGCCCCAGCATTTT. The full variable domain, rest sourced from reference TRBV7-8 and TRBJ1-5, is GAGVSQSPRYKVAKRGQDVALRCDPISGHVSLFWYQQALGQGPEFLTYFQNEAQLDKSGLPSDRFFAERPEGSVSTLKIQRTQQEDSAVYLCASSLAGLRPDQPQHFGDGTRLSIL.

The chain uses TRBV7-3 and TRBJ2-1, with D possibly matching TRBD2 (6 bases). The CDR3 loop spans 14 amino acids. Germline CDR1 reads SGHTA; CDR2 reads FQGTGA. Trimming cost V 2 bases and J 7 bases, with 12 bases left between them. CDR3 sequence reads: CASSLGGVRNEQFF. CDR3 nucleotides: TGTGCCAGCAGCTTAGGAGGGGTGAGGAATGAGCAGTTCTTC.

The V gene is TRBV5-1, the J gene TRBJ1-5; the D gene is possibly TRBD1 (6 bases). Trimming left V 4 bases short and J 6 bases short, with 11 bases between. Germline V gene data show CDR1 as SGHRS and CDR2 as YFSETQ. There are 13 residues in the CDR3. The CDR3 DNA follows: TGCGCCAGCAGCCGGGGCAGGGGTCAGCCCCAGCATTTT. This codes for CASSRGRGQPQHF.

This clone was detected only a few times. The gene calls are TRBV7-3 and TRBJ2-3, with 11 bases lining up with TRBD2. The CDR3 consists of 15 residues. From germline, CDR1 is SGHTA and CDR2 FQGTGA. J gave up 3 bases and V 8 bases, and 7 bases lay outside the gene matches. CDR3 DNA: TGTGCCAGCGGACTAGCGGGTACCGGGACAGATACGCAGTATTTT. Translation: CASGLAGTGTDTQYF.

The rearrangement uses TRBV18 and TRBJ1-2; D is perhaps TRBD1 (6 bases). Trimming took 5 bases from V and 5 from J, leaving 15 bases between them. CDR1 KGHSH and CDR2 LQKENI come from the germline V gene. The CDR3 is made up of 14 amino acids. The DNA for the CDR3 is TGTGCCAGCTCAACAGGGTCCTGGGAGTATGGCTACACCTTC. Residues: CASSTGSWEYGYTF. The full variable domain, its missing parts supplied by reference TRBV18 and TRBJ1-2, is NAGVMQNPRHLVRRRGQEARLRCSPMKGHSHVYWYRQLPEEGLKFMVYLQKENIIDESGMPKERFSAEFPKEGPSILRIQQVVRGDSAAYFCASSTGSWEYGYTFGSGTRLTVV.

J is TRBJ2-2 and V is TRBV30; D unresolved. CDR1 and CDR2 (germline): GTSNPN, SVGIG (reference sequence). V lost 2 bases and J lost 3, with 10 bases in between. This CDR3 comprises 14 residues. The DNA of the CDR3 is TGTGCCTGGAGTCAGCGATTAGACACCGGGGAGCTGTTTTTT. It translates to CAWSQRLDTGELFF. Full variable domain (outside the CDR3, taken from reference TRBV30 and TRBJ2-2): SQTIHQWPATLVQPVGSPLSLECTVEGTSNPNLYWYRQAAGRGLQLLFYSVGIGQISSEVPQNLSASRPQDRQFILSSKKLLLSDSGFYLCAWSQRLDTGELFFGEGSRLTVL.

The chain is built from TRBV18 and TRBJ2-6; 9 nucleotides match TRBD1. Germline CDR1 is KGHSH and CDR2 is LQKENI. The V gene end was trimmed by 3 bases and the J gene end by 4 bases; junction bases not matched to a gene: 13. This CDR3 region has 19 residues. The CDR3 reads CASSPRGTGSSGGANVLTF. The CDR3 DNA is TGTGCCAGCTCACCCAGGGGGACAGGGAGCTCTGGCGGGGCCAACGTCCTGACTTTC.

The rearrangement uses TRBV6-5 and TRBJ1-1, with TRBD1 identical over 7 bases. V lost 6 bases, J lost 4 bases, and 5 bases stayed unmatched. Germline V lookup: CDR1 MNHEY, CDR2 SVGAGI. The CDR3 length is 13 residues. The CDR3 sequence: CASSRYRGTEAFF. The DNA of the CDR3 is TGTGCCAGCAGCCGATACAGGGGCACTGAAGCTTTCTTT.

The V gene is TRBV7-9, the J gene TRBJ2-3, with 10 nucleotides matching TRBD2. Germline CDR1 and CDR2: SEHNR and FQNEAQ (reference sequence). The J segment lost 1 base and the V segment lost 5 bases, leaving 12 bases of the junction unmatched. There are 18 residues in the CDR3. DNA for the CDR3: TGTGCCAGCAGCCGTTCTAGCGGGGGCCCTTCCGGCACAGATACGCAGTATTTT. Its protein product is CASSRSSGGPSGTDTQYF.

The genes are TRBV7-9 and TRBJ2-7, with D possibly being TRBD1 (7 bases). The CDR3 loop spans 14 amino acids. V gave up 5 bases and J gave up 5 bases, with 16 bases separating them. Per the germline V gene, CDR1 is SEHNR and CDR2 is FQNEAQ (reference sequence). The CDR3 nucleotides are TGTGCCAGCAGCCCGAGACTAGGGGGCCACGAGCAGTACTTC. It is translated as CASSPRLGGHEQYF. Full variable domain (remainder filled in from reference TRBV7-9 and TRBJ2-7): DTGVSQNPRHKITKRGQNVTFRCDPISEHNRLYWYRQTLGQGPEFLTYFQNEAQLEKSRLLSDRFSAERPKGSFSTLEIQRTEQGDSAMYLCASSPRLGGHEQYFGPGTRLTVT.

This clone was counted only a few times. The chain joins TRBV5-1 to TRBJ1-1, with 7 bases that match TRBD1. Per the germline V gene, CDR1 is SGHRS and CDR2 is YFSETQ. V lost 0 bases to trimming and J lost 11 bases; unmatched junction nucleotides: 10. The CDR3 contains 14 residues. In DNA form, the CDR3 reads TGCGCCAGCAGCTTGGGAGGGGGCTGGAAAGAGGCTTTCTTT. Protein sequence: CASSLGGGWKEAFF.

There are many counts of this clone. The CDR3 region has the DNA TGTGCCAGCAGTTATTTTAACAGGGTACGTCAGCCCCAGCATTTT. Translating it yields CASSYFNRVRQPQHF. The genes are TRBV6-9 and TRBJ1-5; D possibly corresponds to TRBD1 (6 bases). CDR3 size: 15 residues. Germline loops: CDR1 MNHGY, CDR2 SVAAGI. Trimming removed 1 base at V and 6 bases at J, with 13 bases between.